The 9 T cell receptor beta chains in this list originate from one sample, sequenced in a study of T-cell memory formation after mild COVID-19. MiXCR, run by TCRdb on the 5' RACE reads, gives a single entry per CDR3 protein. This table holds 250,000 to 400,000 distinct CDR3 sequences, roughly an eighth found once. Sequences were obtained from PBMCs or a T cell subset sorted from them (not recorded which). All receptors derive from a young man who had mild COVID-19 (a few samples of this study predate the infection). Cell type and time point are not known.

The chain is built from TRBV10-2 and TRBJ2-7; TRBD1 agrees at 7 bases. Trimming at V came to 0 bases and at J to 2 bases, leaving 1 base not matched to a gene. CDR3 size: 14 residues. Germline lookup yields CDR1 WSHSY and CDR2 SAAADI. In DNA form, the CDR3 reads TGCGCCAGCAGTGAGTCGGGGACAGCCTACGAGCAGTACTTC. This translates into CASSESGTAYEQYF.

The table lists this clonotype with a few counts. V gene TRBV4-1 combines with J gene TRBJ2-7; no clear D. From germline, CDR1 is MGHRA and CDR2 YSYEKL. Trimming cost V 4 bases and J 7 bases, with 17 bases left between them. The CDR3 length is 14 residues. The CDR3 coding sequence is TGCGCCAGCAGCCGGACCGACCCCTTCGGAGAGCAGTACGTC. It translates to CASSRTDPFGEQYV.

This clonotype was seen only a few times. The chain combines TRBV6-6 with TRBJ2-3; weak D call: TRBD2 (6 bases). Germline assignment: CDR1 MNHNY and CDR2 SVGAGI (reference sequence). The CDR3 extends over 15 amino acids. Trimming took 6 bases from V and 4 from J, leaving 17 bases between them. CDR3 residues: CASRLSGTGADTQYF. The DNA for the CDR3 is TGTGCCAGCAGACTTAGCGGCACCGGCGCAGATACGCAGTATTTT.

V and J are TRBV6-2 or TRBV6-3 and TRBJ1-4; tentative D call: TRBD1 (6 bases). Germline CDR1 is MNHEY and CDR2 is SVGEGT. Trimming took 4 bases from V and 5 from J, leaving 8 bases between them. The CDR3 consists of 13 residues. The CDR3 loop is CASSSGTNEKLFF. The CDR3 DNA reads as TGTGCCAGCAGTTCCGGGACAAATGAAAAACTGTTTTTT.

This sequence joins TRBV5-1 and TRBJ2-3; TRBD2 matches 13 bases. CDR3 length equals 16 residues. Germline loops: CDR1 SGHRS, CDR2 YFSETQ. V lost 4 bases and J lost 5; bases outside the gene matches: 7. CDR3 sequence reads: CASSVTSGGAVDTQYF. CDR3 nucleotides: TGCGCCAGCAGCGTCACTAGCGGGGGGGCCGTAGATACGCAGTATTTT.

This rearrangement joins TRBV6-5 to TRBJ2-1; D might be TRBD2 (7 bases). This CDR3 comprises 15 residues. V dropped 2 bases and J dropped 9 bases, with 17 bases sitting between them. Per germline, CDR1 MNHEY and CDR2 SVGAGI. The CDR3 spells CASSYGGGAAGEQFF. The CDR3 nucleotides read TGTGCCAGCAGTTACGGGGGGGGGGCGGCAGGTGAGCAGTTCTTC.

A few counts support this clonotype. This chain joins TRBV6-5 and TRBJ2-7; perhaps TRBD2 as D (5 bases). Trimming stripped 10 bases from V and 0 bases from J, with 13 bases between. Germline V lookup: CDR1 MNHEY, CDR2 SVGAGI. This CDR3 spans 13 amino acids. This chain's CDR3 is CATRERSSYEQYV. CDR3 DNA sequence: TGTGCCACCCGTGAGCGGAGCTCCTACGAGCAGTACGTC.

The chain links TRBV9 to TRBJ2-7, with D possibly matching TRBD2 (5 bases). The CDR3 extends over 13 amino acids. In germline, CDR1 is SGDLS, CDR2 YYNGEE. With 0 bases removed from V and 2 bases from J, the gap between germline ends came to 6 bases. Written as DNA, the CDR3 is TGTGCCAGCAGCGTAGAGGGAGCCTACGAGCAGTACTTC. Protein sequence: CASSVEGAYEQYF.

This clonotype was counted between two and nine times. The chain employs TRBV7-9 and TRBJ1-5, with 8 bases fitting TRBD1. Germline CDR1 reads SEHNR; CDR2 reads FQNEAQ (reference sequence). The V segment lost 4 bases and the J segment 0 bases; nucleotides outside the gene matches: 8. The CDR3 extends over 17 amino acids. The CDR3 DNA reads TGTGCCAGCAGCTACGGGACAGGTGGACATAGCAATCAGCCCCAGCATTTT. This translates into CASSYGTGGHSNQPQHF.